The 22 T cell receptor beta chains given below trace back to one sample, sequenced in a study of blood T cells in healthy people across ages. The second PCR ran roughly 6 to 11 cycles with a sample-barcoded 5' primer and J-beta primers. TCRdb itself ran the 5' RACE reads through MiXCR, one entry per CDR3 protein. The table records about 720,000 distinct CDR3 sequences, approximately 21% of them present only once. The sample comprised blood. The origin of the receptors is a man aged 65 to 85 in good health.

The table lists this clonotype with a few counts. The rearrangement links TRBV12-3 or TRBV12-4 to TRBJ1-1; D uncertain. The germline V and J ends were trimmed by 3 bases and 5 bases, with 13 bases remaining between them. The CDR3 totals 14 residues. CDR3 sequence reads: CASSFTEGRTEAFF. The CDR3, as DNA: TGTGCCAGCAGTTTTACCGAAGGGCGGACTGAAGCTTTCTTT.

This clonotype occurred a few times. The gene calls are TRBV28 and TRBJ2-3, with 7 bases matching TRBD1. The J segment lost 4 bases and the V segment lost 5 bases, leaving 6 bases of the junction unmatched. The CDR3 length is 14 residues. Germline assignment: CDR1 MDHEN and CDR2 SYDVKM. CDR3 in amino acids: CASSRLQGADTQYF. CDR3 DNA sequence: TGTGCCAGCAGTCGACTTCAGGGGGCAGATACGCAGTATTTT.

A few counts support this clonotype. The chain uses TRBV20-1 and TRBJ2-7; tentative D call: TRBD2 (6 bases). Germline loops: CDR1 DFQATT, CDR2 SNEGSKA (reference sequence). The length of the CDR3 is 14 residues. V lost 6 bases and J lost 1, with 16 bases in between. CDR3: CSAIRLVGSYEQYV. CDR3 coding DNA: TGCAGTGCCATTAGACTAGTTGGGTCCTACGAGCAGTACGTC.

This clonotype was seen a few times. The rearrangement uses TRBV11-3 and TRBJ2-1; no firm D call. The germline V and J ends were trimmed by 10 bases and 0 bases, with 13 bases remaining between them. The V gene's germline CDR1 is SGHNT and CDR2 YENEEA. The CDR3 covers 14 residues. CDR3: CATKTRSSYNEQFF. CDR3 nucleotides: TGTGCCACCAAGACAAGGAGCTCCTACAATGAGCAGTTCTTC.

This clonotype occurred a few times. V usage is TRBV14 and J usage is TRBJ2-1; D is unclear. The CDR3 sequence is 14 residues long. Germline assignment: CDR1 SGHDN and CDR2 FVKESK. The ends were cut back, 2 bases at V and 4 bases at J, with 9 bases in the middle. CDR3 DNA: TGTGCCAGCAGCCAACTCCTACAGTACAATGAGCAGTTCTTC. It encodes CASSQLLQYNEQFF.

Only a few counts were recorded for this clonotype. The J gene is TRBJ1-2, the V gene TRBV6-5; D unclear. This CDR3 comprises 14 residues. Germline-derived CDR1 and CDR2 are MNHEY and SVGAGI. V gave up 4 bases and J gave up 4 bases, with 13 bases separating them. The CDR3 nucleotides are TGTGCCAGCAGTTTGTCGCACAGTTTCTATGGCTACACCTTC. Protein: CASSLSHSFYGYTF.

This clonotype was recorded a few times. This chain uses TRBV20-1 with TRBJ2-3; D is unclear. The CDR3 length is 12 residues. Germline CDR1 is DFQATT and CDR2 is SNEGSKA (reference sequence). Trimming shortened V by 3 bases and J by 0 bases, and 4 bases separated the two germline ends. The CDR3 coding sequence is TGCAGTGCTAGTTCTAGCACAGATACGCAGTATTTT. Its protein is CSASSSTDTQYF.

This clonotype was counted many times. V and J are TRBV3-1 and TRBJ1-2; 8 nucleotides match TRBD1. V gave up 2 bases and J gave up 4 bases; unmatched junction bases: 6. This CDR3 comprises 15 residues. Germline assignment: CDR1 LGHDT and CDR2 YNNKEL (reference sequence). CDR3: CASSQMWTGSYGYTF. CDR3 in DNA: TGTGCCAGCAGCCAAATGTGGACAGGGTCCTATGGCTACACCTTC.

The gene calls are TRBV18 and TRBJ1-2, with 9 bases identical to TRBD1. The CDR3 covers 13 residues. V was pared by 5 bases and J by 6 bases, with 4 bases of the junction left unmatched. The germline V gene encodes CDR1 KGHSH and CDR2 LQKENI. The DNA of the CDR3 is TGTGCCAGCTCATCGGGACAGGGTAATGGCTACACCTTC. This gives the protein CASSSGQGNGYTF.

This sequence joins TRBV6-5 and TRBJ2-2; D is undetermined. From germline, CDR1 is MNHEY and CDR2 SVGAGI. The CDR3 is made up of 13 amino acids. The ends were cut back, 5 bases at V and 6 bases at J, with 10 bases in the middle. For the CDR3, the DNA is TGTGCCAGCAGTACCCCCACGGCCGGGGAGCTGTTTTTT. It codes for CASSTPTAGELFF.

This clonotype appeared many times. The chain is built from TRBV7-2 and TRBJ2-1, with TRBD2 identical over 10 bases. In germline, CDR1 is SGHTA, CDR2 FQGNSA. Germline trimming cut 5 bases from V and 7 bases from J; bases unmatched to any gene: 11. The CDR3 runs 16 residues. The CDR3 DNA is TGTGCCAGCAGCCACCGGGCTAGCGGGAGTAAGAATGAGCAGTTCTTC. Amino acid sequence: CASSHRASGSKNEQFF.

This chain joins TRBV5-1 and TRBJ2-5, with D perhaps matching TRBD1 or TRBD2 (6 bases each). The CDR3 length is 15 residues. CDR1 is SGHRS and CDR2 is YFSETQ in the germline V gene. V shed 0 bases and J shed 0 bases, with 9 bases lying between them. Here the CDR3 reads CASSLGGGYQETQYF. In DNA form, the CDR3 reads TGCGCCAGCAGCTTGGGAGGGGGGTACCAAGAGACCCAGTACTTC. The variable domain in full, completed from reference TRBV5-1 and TRBJ2-5, reads KAGVTQTPRYLIKTRGQQVTLSCSPISGHRSVSWYQQTPGQGLQFLFEYFSETQRNKGNFPGRFSGRQFSNSRSEMNVSTLELGDSALYLCASSLGGGYQETQYFGPGTRLLVL.

This clonotype appeared a few times. The DNA for the CDR3 is TGTGCCAGCAGCTTAGAGATGGGCAGACTATTCACAGATACGCAGTATTTT. This sequence encodes CASSLEMGRLFTDTQYF. The chain carries TRBV7-9 and TRBJ2-3; possible D gene TRBD2, 5 bases. Per the germline V gene, CDR1 is SEHNR and CDR2 is FQNEAQ (reference sequence). The CDR3 has 17 residues. The V end was cut by 1 base, the J end by 2 bases, with 16 bases between.

The J gene is TRBJ2-2, the V gene TRBV19; D gene uncertain. Looked up from germline, CDR1 is LNHDA and CDR2 is SQIVND (reference sequence). Trimming took off 4 bases at V and 3 bases at J, with 12 bases between the two ends. This CDR3 region has 15 residues. The CDR3 loop reads CASSTRLWHTGELFF. CDR3 coding DNA: TGTGCCAGTAGTACTCGCTTATGGCACACCGGGGAGCTGTTTTTT. Based on the CDR3 plus reference TRBV19 and TRBJ2-2, the full variable domain is DGGITQSPKYLFRKEGQNVTLSCEQNLNHDAMYWYRQDPGQGLRLIYYSQIVNDFQKGDIAEGYSVSREKKESFPLTVTSAQKNPTAFYLCASSTRLWHTGELFFGEGSRLTVL.

This clonotype was seen more than once but under ten times. The gene calls are TRBV11-2 and TRBJ2-5, with D possibly TRBD1 on 7 matching bases. This CDR3 comprises 14 residues. V was pared by 6 bases and J by 5 bases, with 16 bases between. The germline gives CDR1 SGHAT, CDR2 FQNNGV. DNA for the CDR3: TGTGCCAGCAGTTGGCAGGGGGAGGTTGAGACCCAGTACTTC. Translating gives CASSWQGEVETQYF.

This clonotype showed up just a few times. This chain joins TRBV7-9 and TRBJ2-1; D may be TRBD1 (6 bases). V lost 1 base, J lost 5 bases, and 12 bases lay in between. CDR1 is SEHNR and CDR2 is FQNEAQ in the germline V gene (reference sequence). The CDR3 is made up of 15 amino acids. The CDR3 bases are TGTGCCAGCAGCTTAGTCGTACAGGGAGACAATGAGCAGTTCTTC. Amino acid sequence: CASSLVVQGDNEQFF.

This clonotype was counted at least ten times. The V gene is TRBV20-1, the J gene TRBJ2-3; 10 positions agree with TRBD2. Germline V CDR1 and CDR2: DFQATT, SNEGSKA (reference sequence). V dropped 6 bases and J dropped 4; count of bases not matched to a gene: 10. This CDR3 spans 15 amino acids. The CDR3 sequence: CSAGTSEGVPDTQYF. The CDR3 coding sequence is TGCAGTGCAGGGACTAGCGAGGGGGTCCCAGATACGCAGTATTTT.

The chain has TRBV28 and TRBJ2-7; D is uncertain. V lost 2 bases to trimming and J lost 10 bases, with 12 bases between them. CDR3 size: 12 residues. Germline V gene lookup returns CDR1 MDHEN and CDR2 SYDVKM. The CDR3: CASSLAPRVQYF. The CDR3 DNA reads as TGTGCCAGCAGTTTAGCCCCGAGAGTTCAGTACTTC.

Details on this clonotype: This clone may be a read error of a much larger clone one base away. This chain joins TRBV20-1 and TRBJ1-1; TRBD1 matches 9 bases. With V trimmed by 1 base and J by 1 base, 1 base remained unmatched. Germline-derived CDR1 and CDR2 are DFQATT and SNEGSKA (reference sequence). CDR3 length: 14 amino acids. CDR3: CSARGDRANTEAFF. CDR3 bases: TGCAGTGCTAGAGGGGACAGGGCGAACACTGAAGCTTTCTTT.

V usage is TRBV12-3 or TRBV12-4 and J usage is TRBJ2-4; 9 bases map to TRBD2. CDR3 size: 15 residues. V gave up 1 base and J gave up 6 bases; unmatched junction bases: 4. The CDR3 DNA sequence: TGTGCCAGCAGTTTAGGGCGGGAGGGACTAAACATTCAGTACTTC. Translated, it gives CASSLGREGLNIQYF.

The CDR3 here is CASSPHRTVNTEAFF. DNA for the CDR3: TGTGCCAGCAGCCCCCACCGGACAGTGAACACTGAAGCTTTCTTT. V gene TRBV7-2 combines with J gene TRBJ1-1; possibly TRBD1 for D (6 bases). V shed 5 bases and J shed 0 bases, with 13 bases lying between them. CDR1 SGHTA and CDR2 FQGNSA come from the germline V gene. The CDR3 has 15 residues.

This rearrangement joins TRBV11-1 to TRBJ2-2, with D uncertain. CDR1 SGHAT and CDR2 FQDESV come from the germline V gene (reference sequence). V shed 5 bases and J shed 5 bases, with 12 bases lying between them. This CDR3 is 14 amino acids long. Written as DNA, the CDR3 is TGTGCCAGCAGCCCACCCATGGAAACCGGGGAGCTGTTTTTT. Translated, it gives CASSPPMETGELFF.